This TCR beta chain was captured in a study of CD8+CD57+ T cells in acquired aplastic anemia. Individuals selected for sequencing had exhibited CD8+CD57+ cell expansion on flow cytometry. Genomic DNA, serving as template, underwent TCR beta VDJ and CDR3 profiling. TCRdb ran MiXCR on the reads and lists one entry per CDR3 protein. The sample shows 160,000 or so distinct CDR3 sequences, about 48% of them seen only once. Germline V gene lookup returns CDR1 MNHEY and CDR2 SMNVEV (reference sequence). The CDR3 runs to 15 residues. V gave up 0 bases and J gave up 6 bases, with 15 bases separating them. The source of this sequence is a human donor with aplastic anemia. The chain recombines TRBV27 with TRBJ2-7, with a possible D match to TRBD1 (6 bases). Sample: sorted CD4+, CD8+, or CD8+CD57+ T cells (not recorded which) from PBMCs. The CDR3 DNA is TGTGCCAGCAGTTTATCGGTCGGACAGAGGTGCGAGCAGTACTTC. This translates into CASSLSVGQRCEQYF.